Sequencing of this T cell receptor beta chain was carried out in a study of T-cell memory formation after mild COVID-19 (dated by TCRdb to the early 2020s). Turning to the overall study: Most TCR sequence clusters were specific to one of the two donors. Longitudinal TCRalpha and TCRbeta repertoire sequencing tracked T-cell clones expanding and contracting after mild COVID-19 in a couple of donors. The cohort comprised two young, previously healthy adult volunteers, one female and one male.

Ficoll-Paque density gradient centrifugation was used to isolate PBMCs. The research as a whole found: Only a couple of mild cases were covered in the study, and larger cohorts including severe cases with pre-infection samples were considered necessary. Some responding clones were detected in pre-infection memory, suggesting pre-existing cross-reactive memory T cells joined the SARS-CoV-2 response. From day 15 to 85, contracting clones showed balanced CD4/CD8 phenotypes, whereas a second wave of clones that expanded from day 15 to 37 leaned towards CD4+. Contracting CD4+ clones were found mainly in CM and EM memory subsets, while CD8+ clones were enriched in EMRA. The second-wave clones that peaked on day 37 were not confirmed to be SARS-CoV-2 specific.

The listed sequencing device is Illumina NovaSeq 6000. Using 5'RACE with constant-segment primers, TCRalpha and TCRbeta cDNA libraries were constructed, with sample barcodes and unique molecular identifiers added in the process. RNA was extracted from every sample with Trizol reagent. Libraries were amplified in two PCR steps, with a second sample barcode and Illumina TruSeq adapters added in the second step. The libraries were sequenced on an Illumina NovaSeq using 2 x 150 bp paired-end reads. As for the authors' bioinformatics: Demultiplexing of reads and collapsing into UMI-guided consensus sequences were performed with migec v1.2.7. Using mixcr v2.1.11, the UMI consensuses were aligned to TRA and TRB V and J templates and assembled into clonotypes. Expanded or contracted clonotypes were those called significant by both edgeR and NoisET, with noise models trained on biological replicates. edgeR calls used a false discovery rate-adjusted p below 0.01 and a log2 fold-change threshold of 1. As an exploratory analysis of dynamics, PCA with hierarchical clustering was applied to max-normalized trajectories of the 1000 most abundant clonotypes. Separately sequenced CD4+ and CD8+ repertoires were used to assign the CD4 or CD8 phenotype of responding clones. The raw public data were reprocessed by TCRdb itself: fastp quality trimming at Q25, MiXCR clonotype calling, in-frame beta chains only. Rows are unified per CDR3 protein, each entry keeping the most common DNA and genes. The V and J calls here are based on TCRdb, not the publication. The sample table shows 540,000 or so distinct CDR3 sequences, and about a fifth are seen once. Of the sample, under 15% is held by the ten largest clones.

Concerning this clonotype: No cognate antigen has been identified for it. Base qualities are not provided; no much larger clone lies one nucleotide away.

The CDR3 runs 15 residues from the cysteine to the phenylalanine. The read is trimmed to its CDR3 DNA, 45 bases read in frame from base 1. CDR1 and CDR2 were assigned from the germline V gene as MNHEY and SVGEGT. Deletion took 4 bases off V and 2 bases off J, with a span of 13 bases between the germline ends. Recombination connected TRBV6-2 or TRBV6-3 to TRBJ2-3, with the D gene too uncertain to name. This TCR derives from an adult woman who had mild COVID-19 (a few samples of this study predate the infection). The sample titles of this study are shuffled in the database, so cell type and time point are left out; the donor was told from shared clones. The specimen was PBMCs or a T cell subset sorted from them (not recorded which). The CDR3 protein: CASSSSDLLTDTQYF. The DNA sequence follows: TGTGCCAGCAGTTCCTCGGATCTCCTCACAGATACGCAGTATTTT.